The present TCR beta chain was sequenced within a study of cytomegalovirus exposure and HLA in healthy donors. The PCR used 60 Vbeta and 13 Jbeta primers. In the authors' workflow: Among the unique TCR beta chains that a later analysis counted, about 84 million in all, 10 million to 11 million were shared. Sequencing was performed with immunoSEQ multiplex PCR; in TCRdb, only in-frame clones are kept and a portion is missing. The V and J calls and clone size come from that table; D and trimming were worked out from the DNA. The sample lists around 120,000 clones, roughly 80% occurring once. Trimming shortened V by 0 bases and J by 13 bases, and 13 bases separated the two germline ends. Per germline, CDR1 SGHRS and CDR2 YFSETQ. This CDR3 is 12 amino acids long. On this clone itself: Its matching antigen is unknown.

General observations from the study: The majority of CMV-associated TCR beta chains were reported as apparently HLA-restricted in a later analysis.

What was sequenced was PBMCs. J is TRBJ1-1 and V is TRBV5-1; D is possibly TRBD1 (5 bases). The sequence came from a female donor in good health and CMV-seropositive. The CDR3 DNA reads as TGCGCCAGCAGCTTGGAAGCAGGGAAAGATTTCTTT. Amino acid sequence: CASSLEAGKDFF.